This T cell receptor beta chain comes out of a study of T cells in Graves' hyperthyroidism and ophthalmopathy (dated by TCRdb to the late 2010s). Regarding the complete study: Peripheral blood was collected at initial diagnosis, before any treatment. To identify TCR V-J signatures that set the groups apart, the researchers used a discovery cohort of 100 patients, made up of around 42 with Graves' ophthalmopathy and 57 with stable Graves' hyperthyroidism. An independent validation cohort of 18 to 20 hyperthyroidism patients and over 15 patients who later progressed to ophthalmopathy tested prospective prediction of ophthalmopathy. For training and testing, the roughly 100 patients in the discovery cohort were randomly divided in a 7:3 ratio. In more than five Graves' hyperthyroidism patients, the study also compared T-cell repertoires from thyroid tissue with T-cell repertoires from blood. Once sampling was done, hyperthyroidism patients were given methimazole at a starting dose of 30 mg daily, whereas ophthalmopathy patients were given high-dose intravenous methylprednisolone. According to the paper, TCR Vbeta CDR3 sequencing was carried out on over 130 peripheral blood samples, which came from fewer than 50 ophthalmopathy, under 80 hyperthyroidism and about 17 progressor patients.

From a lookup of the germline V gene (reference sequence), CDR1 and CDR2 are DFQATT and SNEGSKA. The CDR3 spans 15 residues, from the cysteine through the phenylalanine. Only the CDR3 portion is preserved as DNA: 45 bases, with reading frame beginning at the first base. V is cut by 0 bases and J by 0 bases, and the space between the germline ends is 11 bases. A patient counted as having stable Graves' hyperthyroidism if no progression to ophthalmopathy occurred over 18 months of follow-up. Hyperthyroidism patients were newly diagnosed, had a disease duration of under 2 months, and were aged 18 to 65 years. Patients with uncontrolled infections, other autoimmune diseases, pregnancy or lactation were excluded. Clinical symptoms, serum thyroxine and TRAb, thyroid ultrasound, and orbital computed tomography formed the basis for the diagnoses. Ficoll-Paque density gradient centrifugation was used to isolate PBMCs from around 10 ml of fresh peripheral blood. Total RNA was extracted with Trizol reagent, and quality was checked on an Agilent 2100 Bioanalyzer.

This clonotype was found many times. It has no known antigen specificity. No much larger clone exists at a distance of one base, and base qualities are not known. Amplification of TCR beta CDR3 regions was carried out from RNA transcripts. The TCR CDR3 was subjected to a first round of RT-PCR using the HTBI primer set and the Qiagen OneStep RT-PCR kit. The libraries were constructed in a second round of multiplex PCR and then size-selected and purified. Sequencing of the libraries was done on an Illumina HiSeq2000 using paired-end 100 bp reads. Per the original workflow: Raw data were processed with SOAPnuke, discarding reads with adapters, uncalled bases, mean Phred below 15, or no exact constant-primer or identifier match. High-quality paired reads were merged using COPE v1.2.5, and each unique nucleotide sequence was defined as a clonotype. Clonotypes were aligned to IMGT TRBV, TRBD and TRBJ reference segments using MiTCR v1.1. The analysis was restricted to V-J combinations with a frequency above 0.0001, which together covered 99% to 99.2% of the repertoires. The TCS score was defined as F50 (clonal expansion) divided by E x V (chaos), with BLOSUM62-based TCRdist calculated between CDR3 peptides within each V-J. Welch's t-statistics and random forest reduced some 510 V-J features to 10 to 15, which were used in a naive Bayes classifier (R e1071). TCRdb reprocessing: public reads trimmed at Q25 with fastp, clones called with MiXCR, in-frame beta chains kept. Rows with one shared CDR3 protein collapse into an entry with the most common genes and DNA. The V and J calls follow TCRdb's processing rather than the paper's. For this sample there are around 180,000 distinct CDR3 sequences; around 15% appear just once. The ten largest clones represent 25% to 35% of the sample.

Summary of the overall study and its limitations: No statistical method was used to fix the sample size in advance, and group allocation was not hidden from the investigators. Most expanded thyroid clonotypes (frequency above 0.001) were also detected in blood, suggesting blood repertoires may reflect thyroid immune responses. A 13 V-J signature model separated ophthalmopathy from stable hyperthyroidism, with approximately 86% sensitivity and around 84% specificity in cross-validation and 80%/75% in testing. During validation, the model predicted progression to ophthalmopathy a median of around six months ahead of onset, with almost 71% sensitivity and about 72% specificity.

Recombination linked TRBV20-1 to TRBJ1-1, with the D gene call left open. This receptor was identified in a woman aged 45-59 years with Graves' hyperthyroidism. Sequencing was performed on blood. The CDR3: CSARDLGQLNTEAFF. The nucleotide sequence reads TGCAGTGCTAGAGATTTAGGGCAGCTGAACACTGAAGCTTTCTTT.